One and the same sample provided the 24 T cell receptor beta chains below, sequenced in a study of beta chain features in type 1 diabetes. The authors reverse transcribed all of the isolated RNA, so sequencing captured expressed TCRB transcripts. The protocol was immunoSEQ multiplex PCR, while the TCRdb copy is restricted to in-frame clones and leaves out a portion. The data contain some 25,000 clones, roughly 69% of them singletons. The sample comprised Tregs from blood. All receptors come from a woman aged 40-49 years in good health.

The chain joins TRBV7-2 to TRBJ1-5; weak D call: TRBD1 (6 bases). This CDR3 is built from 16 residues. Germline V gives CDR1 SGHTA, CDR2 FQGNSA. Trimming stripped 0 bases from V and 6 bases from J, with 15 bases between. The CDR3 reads CASSLAGHQGGQPQHF. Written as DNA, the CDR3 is TGTGCCAGCAGCTTAGCGGGACACCAAGGGGGTCAGCCCCAGCATTTT. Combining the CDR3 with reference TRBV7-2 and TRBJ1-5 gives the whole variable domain GAGVSQSPSNKVTEKGKDVELRCDPISGHTALYWYRQSLGQGLEFLIYFQGNSAPDKSGLPSDRFSAERTGGSVSTLTIQRTQQEDSAVYLCASSLAGHQGGQPQHFGDGTRLSIL.

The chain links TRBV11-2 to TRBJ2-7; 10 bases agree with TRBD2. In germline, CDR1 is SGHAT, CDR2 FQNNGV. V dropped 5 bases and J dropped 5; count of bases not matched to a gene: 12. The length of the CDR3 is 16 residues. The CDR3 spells CASSPRSSGGNHEQYF. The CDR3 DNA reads TGTGCCAGCAGCCCAAGGTCTAGCGGGGGTAACCACGAGCAGTACTTC.

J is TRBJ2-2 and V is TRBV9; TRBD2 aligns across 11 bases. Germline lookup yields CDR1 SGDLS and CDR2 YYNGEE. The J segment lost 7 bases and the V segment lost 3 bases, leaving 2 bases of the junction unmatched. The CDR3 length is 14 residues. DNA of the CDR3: TGTGCCAGCAGCGCCCTAGCGGGGGGCGGGGAGCTGTTTTTT. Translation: CASSALAGGGELFF.

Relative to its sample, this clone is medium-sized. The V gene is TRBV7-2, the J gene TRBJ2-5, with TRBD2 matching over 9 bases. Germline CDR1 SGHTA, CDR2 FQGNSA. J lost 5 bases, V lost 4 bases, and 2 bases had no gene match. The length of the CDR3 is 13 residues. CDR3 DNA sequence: TGTGCCAGCAGCTATACTAGCGGGGAGACCCAGTACTTC. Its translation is CASSYTSGETQYF.

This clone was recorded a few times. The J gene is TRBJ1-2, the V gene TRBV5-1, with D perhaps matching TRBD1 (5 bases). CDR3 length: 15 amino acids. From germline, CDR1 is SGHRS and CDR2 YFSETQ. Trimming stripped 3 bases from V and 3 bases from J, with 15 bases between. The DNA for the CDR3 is TGCGCCAGCAGCTCGAGCGGGGGAAGGTACTATGGCTACACCTTC. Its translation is CASSSSGGRYYGYTF.

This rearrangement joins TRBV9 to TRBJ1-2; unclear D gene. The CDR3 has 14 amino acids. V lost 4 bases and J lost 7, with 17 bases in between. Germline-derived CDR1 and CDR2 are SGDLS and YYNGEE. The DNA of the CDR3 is TGTGCCAGCAGCCCCGGAGCCCGAGAGGGTGGCTACACCTTC. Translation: CASSPGAREGGYTF.

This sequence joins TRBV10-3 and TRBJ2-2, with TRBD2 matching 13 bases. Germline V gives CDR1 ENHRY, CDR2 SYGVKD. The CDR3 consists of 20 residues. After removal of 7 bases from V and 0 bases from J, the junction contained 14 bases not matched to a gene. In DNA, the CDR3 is TGTGCCATCACCACCCGGCCGGGACTAGCGGGGATAGCGAACACCGGGGAGCTGTTTTTT. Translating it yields CAITTRPGLAGIANTGELFF.

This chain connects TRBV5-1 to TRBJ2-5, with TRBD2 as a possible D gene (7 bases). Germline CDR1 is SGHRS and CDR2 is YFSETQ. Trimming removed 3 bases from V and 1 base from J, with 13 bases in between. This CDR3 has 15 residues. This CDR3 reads CASSWGGGVQETQYF. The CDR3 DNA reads TGCGCCAGCAGCTGGGGAGGGGGAGTCCAAGAGACCCAGTACTTC.

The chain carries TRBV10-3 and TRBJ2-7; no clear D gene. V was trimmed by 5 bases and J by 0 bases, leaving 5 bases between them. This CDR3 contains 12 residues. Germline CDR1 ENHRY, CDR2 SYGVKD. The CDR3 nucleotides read TGTGCCATCAGTATGAGCTCCTACGAGCAGTACTTC. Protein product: CAISMSSYEQYF.

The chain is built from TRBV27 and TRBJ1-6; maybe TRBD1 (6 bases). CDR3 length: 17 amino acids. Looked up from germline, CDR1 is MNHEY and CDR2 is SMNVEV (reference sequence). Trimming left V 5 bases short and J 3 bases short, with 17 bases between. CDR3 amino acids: CASSIRGRTHYNSPLHF. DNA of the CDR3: TGTGCCAGCAGTATCAGGGGCCGGACTCACTATAATTCACCCCTCCACTTT.

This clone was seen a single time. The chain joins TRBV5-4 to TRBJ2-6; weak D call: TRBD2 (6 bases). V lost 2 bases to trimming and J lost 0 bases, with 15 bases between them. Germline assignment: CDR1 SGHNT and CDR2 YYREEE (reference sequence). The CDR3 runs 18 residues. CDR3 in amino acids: CASSFPRGAPSGANVLTF. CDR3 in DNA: TGTGCCAGCAGCTTCCCCCGCGGGGCCCCCTCTGGGGCCAACGTCCTGACTTTC.

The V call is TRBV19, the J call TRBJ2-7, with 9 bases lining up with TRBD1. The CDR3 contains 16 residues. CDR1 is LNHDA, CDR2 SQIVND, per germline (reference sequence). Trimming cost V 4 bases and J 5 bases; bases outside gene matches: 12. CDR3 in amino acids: CASSRNEGQGDNEQYF. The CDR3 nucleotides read TGTGCCAGTAGTAGAAACGAGGGACAGGGCGATAACGAGCAGTACTTC.

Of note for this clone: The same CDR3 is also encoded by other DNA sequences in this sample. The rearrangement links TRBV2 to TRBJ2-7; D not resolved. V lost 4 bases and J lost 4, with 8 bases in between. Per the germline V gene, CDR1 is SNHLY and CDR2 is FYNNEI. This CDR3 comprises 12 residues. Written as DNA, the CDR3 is TGTGCCAGCAGTGGCGACACATACGAGCAGTACTTC. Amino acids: CASSGDTYEQYF.

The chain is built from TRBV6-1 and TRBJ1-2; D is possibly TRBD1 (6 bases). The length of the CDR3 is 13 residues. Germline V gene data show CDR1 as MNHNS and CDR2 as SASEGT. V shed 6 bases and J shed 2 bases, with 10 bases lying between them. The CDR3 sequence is CASRRDTNYGYTF. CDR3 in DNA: TGTGCCAGCAGGAGGGACACCAACTATGGCTACACCTTC.

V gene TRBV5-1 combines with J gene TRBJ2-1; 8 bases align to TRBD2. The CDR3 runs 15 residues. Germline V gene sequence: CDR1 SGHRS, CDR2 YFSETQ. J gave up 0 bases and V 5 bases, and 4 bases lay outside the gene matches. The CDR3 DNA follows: TGCGCCAGCAGTCCCAGCGGGAGCTCCTACAATGAGCAGTTCTTC. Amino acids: CASSPSGSSYNEQFF. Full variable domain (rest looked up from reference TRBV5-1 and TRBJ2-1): KAGVTQTPRYLIKTRGQQVTLSCSPISGHRSVSWYQQTPGQGLQFLFEYFSETQRNKGNFPGRFSGRQFSNSRSEMNVSTLELGDSALYLCASSPSGSSYNEQFFGPGTRLTVL.

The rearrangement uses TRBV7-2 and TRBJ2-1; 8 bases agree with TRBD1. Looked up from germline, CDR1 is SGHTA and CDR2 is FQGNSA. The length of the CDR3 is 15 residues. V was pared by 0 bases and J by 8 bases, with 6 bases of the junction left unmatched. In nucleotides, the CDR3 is TGTGCCAGCAGCTTAGCAGTCGGACAGGGCCATGAGCAGTTCTTC. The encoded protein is CASSLAVGQGHEQFF.

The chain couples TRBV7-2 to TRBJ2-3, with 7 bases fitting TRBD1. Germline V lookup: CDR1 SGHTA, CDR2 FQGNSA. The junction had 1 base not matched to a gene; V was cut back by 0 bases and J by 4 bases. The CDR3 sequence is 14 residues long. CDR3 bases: TGTGCCAGCAGCTTAGCGACAGGGTCAGATACGCAGTATTTT. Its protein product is CASSLATGSDTQYF.

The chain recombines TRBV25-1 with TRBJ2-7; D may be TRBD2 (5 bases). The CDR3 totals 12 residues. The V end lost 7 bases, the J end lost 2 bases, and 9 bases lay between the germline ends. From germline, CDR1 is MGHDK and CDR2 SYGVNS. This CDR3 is CASTGLAYEQYF. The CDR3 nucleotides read TGTGCCAGCACCGGACTGGCCTACGAGCAGTACTTC.

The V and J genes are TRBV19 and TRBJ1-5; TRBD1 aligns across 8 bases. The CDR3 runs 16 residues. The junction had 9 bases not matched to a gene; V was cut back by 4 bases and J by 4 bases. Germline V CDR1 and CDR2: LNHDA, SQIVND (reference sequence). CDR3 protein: CASSKLRTGTNQPQHF. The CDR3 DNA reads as TGTGCCAGTAGTAAACTCAGGACAGGGACGAATCAGCCCCAGCATTTT.

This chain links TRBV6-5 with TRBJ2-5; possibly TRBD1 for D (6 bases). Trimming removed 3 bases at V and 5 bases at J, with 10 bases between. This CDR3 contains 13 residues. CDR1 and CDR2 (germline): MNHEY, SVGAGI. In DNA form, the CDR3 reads TGTGCCAGCAGTTATGGGGGCTGGGAGACCCAGTACTTC. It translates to CASSYGGWETQYF.

CDR3 DNA: TGCGCCAGCAGCCCCGGGACTGTACAGGGGGATACGCAGTATTTT. Translated, it gives CASSPGTVQGDTQYF. V is TRBV4-3 and J is TRBJ2-3; D perhaps matches TRBD1 (7 bases). Trimming shortened V by 4 bases and J by 6 bases, and 17 bases separated the two germline ends. CDR1 is LGHNA and CDR2 is YSLEER in the germline V gene. CDR3 size: 15 residues.

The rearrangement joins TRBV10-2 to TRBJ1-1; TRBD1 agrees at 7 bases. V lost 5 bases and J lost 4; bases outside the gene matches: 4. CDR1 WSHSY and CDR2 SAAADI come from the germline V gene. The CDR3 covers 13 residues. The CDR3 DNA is TGCGCCAGCAGTTCTCAGGGGGGCACTGAAGCTTTCTTT. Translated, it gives CASSSQGGTEAFF.

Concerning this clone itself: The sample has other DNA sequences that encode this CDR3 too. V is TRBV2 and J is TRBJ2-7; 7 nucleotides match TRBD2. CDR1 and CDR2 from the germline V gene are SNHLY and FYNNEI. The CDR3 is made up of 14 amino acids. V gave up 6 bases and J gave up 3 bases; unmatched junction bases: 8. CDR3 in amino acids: CASSRDRGDYEQYF. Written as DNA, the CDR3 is TGTGCCAGCAGCCGGGACCGGGGGGACTACGAGCAGTACTTC.

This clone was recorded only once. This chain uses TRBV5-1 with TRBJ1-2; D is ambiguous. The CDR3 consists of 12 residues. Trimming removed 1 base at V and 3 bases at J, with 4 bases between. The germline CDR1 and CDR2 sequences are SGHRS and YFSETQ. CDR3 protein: CASSLTDYGYTF. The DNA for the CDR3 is TGCGCCAGCAGCTTGACAGACTATGGCTACACCTTC.